The clone carrying this T cell receptor (beta chain) came up a few times. The data are from a study of T-cell reconstitution after alpha-beta-depleted transplantation in children. During its preparation, the TCRbeta library received unique molecular identifiers. TCRdb processed the PCR reads anew with MiXCR; each CDR3 protein has one entry. The sample consists of about 400,000 distinct CDR3 sequences, 10% to 15% of them appearing once. The germline V gene has CDR1 SNHLY and CDR2 FYNNEI. The ends were cut back, 8 bases at V and 8 bases at J, with 22 bases in the middle. The CDR3 totals 15 residues. This sequence originates from a human donor who donated a stem cell graft to a child with Fanconi anemia. The chain uses TRBV2 and TRBJ2-1; D perhaps matches TRBD2 (6 bases). The sample consisted of PBMCs, taken from the stem cell graft. CDR3 residues: CASQPSIRGAYEQFF. DNA of the CDR3: TGTGCCAGCCAACCCTCTATCCGCGGGGCGTATGAGCAGTTCTTC.